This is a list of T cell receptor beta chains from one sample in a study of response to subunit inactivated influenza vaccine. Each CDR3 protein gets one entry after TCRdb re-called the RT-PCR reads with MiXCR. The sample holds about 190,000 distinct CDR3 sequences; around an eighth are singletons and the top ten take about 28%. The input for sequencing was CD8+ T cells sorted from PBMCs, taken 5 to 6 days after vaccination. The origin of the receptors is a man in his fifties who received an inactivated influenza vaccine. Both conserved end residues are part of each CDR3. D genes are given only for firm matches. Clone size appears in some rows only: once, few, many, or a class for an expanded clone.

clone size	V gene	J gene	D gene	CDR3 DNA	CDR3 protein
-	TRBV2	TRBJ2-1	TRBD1	TGTGCCAGCAACATGGACAGGGACGACAATGAGCAGTTCTTC	CASNMDRDDNEQFF
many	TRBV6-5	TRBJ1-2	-	TGTGCCAGCAGTTACTCGCGCGTGGGGGGCTATGGCTACACCTTC	CASSYSRVGGYGYTF
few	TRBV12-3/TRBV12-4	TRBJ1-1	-	TGTGCCAGCAGCCTAGGAGGGCCCAAGAACACTGAAGCTTTCTTT	CASSLGGPKNTEAFF
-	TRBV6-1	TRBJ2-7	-	TGTGCCAGCAGTGAATGGGTCGCCTCTTCCTACGAGCAGTACTTC	CASSEWVASSYEQYF
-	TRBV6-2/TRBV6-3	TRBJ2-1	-	TGTGCCAGCAGTTACATGGAGGGGATGTACAATGAGCAGTTCTTC	CASSYMEGMYNEQFF
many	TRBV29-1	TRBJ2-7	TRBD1	TGCAGCGTTGAAGAGGGGACAGGAGGAAACGAGCAGTACTTC	CSVEEGTGGNEQYF
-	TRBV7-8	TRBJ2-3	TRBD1	TGTGCCAGCAGCTATGGACAGGGCGATACGCAGTATTTT	CASSYGQGDTQYF
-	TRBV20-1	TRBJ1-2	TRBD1	TGCAGTGTCCGACAGGGATACGGCTACACCTTC	CSVRQGYGYTF
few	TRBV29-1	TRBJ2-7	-	TGCAGCGTTGGCAGAGATGGCGAGCAGTACTTC	CSVGRDGEQYF
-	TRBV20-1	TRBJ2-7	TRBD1	TGCAGTGCAAAGGGACAGAGCTCCTACGAGCAGTACTTC	CSAKGQSSYEQYF
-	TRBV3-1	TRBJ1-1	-	TGTGCCATCAGCTCTCCCCTTAGGACAGACACAATCTTGAACACTGAAGCTTTCTTT	CAISSPLRTDTILNTEAFF
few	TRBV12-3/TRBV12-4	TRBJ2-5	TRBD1	TGTGCCAGCAGCCAGAGGACAGGGGTTGAGACCCAGTACTTC	CASSQRTGVETQYF
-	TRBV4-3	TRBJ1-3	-	TGCGCCAGCAGCCAGATGGACAGCATCTCTGGAAACACCATATATTTT	CASSQMDSISGNTIYF
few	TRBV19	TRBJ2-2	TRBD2	TGTGCCAGTAGTATCGGACTAGAGGTCGGGGAGCTGTTTTTT	CASSIGLEVGELFF
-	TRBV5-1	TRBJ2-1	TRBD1	TGCGCCAGCAGCTTACAGGGGCCGGAGCAGTTCTTC	CASSLQGPEQFF
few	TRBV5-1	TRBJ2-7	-	TGCGCCAGCAGCTTGGCCGGGGAATCCAGGGAGCAGTACTTC	CASSLAGESREQYF
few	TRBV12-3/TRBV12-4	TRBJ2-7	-	TGTGCCAGCAGTTTTACCGGGCCCTCCTACGAGCAGTACTTC	CASSFTGPSYEQYF
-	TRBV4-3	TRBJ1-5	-	TGCGCCAGCAGTACAGCCACGCAACATCAGCCCCAGCATTTT	CASSTATQHQPQHF
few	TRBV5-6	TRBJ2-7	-	TGTGCCAGCAGCTTGGAATACGGCGAGCAGTACTTC	CASSLEYGEQYF
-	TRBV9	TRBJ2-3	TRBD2	TGTGCCAGCAGCGTAGCTAGCGGGATCCTCGATACGCAGTATTTT	CASSVASGILDTQYF
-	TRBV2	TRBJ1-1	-	TGTGCCAGCAGTGCCAGGGCCCAGATGAACACTGAAGCTTTCTTT	CASSARAQMNTEAFF
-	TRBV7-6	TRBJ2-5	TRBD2	TGTGCCAGCAGCTTAGGGACTAGCGGGAATACGGTAGAGACCCAGTACTTC	CASSLGTSGNTVETQYF
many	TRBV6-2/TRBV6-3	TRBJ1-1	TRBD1	TGTGCCAGCAGTAATGAGCGGGACAGGGTCCCTGAAGCTTTCTTT	CASSNERDRVPEAFF
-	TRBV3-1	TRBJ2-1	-	TGTGCCAGCAGCCAAACAAGTGGCAATGAGCAGTTCTTC	CASSQTSGNEQFF
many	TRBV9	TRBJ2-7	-	TGTGCCAGCAGCGTAGGAAGCGACGAGCAGTACTTC	CASSVGSDEQYF
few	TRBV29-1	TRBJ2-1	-	TGCAGCTTCGGACAGATAAATGAGCAGTTCTTC	CSFGQINEQFF
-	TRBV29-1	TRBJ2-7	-	TGCAGCGTTGAGCACAGCGATACCTACGAGCAGTACTTC	CSVEHSDTYEQYF
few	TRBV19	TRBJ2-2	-	TGTGCCAGTAGTCAGCCAGGGAGCTGGATTAGCGGGGAGCTGTTTTTT	CASSQPGSWISGELFF
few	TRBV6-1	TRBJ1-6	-	TGTGCCAGCAGTGCCATCAGGGAGCTGAGTTATTCACCCCTCCACTTT	CASSAIRELSYSPLHF
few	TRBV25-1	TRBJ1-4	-	TGTGCCAGCAGTGGTGAGGGTAACGAAAAACTGTTTTTT	CASSGEGNEKLFF
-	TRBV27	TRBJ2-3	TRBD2	TGTGCCAGCAGACCTATCATGGGACTAGCCGGAGGAGATACGCAGTATTTT	CASRPIMGLAGGDTQYF
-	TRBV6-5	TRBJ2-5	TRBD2	TGTGCCAGCAGTTACGGCGGGGGGGCCCCAGAGACCCAGTACTTC	CASSYGGGAPETQYF
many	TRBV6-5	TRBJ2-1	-	TGTGCCAGCAGTTACACCCGGGCGGGAGAGCAGTTCTTC	CASSYTRAGEQFF
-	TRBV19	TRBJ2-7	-	TGTGCCAGTAGTATCGTCAGTGGAGGCTACGAGCAGTACTTC	CASSIVSGGYEQYF
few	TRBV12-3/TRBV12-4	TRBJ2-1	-	TGTGCCAGCAGTTTCCAGGGGGGGTGGCGGTATGAGCAGTTCTTC	CASSFQGGWRYEQFF
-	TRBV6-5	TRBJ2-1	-	TGTGCCAGCAGTTATCATCGAATACGGGTTTTGGGTGAGCAGTTCTTC	CASSYHRIRVLGEQFF
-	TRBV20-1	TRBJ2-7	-	TGCAGTGCTAGTTTGGGAGCCACAGACAAGCAGTACTTC	CSASLGATDKQYF
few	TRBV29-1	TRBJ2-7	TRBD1	TGCAGCGTTGGGGCGGGGACAGGAGCCTACGAGCAGTACTTC	CSVGAGTGAYEQYF
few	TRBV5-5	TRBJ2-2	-	TGTGCCAGCAGCTTCGGCTCGGAGGGCACCGGGGAGCTGTTTTTT	CASSFGSEGTGELFF
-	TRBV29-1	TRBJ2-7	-	TGCAGCGTTGTCCTAGTCTCCGAGCAGTACTTC	CSVVLVSEQYF
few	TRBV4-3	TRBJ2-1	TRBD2	TGCGCCAGCAGCCAACGGGAGACTAGCGGGATCTACAATGAGCAGTTCTTC	CASSQRETSGIYNEQFF